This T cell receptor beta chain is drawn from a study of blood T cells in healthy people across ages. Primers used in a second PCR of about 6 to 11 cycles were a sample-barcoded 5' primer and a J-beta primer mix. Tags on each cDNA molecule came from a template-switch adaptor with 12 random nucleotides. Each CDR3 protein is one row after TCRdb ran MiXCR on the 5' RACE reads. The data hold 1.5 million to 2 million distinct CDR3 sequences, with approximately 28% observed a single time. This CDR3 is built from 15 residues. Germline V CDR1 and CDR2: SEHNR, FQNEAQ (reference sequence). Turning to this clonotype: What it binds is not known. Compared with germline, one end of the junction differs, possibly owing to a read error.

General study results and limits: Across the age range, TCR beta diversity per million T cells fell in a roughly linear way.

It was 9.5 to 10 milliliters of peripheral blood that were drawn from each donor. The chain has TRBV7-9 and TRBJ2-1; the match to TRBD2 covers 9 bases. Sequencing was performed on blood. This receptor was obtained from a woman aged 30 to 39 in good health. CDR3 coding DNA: TGCGCCAGCAGCTTAGCGAGCGGGAGGACGAATGAGCAGTTCTTC. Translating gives CASSLASGRTNEQFF.